The 15 T cell receptor beta chains below were found in one sample sequenced in a study of PD-L1 blockade in urothelial cancer. Time point noted: pretreatment peripheral blood. Some clones are missing from TCRdb's copy, which holds only in-frame ones; the method was immunoSEQ multiplex PCR. The table lists 45,000 or so clones, roughly 88% of them singletons. The sequenced sample was PBMCs, obtained around atezolizumab (anti-PD-L1) treatment. The receptors were sampled from a donor older than 35 with urothelial cancer.

This sequence joins TRBV25-1 and TRBJ2-3; 10 bases align to TRBD2. CDR1 is MGHDK, CDR2 SYGVNS, per germline. The CDR3 covers 15 residues. The V gene end was trimmed by 7 bases and the J gene end by 8 bases; junction bases not matched to a gene: 12. The CDR3: CASNRGGSGGVTQYF. The CDR3 DNA is TGTGCCAGCAATCGCGGCGGGAGCGGGGGGGTTACGCAGTATTTT.

This clone showed up just a few times. This chain connects TRBV5-4 to TRBJ2-1; TRBD1 might be the D (6 bases). V lost 3 bases, J lost 7 bases, and 17 bases lay in between. The length of the CDR3 is 15 residues. Germline assignment: CDR1 SGHNT and CDR2 YYREEE (reference sequence). The CDR3 sequence: CASSWGPPRANEQFF. The CDR3, as DNA: TGTGCCAGCAGCTGGGGGCCACCGCGGGCGAATGAGCAGTTCTTC.

The V and J genes are TRBV19 and TRBJ2-3; the D is unclear. This CDR3 is built from 15 residues. The V end was cut by 4 bases, the J end by 1 base, with 12 bases between. Germline CDR1 LNHDA, CDR2 SQIVND (reference sequence). CDR3 protein: CASSRTVSGTDTQYF. The DNA for the CDR3 is TGTGCCAGTAGTAGAACAGTGTCCGGCACAGATACGCAGTATTTT.

The CDR3, as DNA: TGCGCCAGCAGCCCCCGGAGCATGGGGGCCAACGTCCTGACTTTC. It yields the protein CASSPRSMGANVLTF. The V and J genes are TRBV4-3 and TRBJ2-6; D unresolved. CDR3 length: 15 amino acids. CDR1 LGHNA and CDR2 YSLEER come from the germline V gene. V lost 4 bases, J lost 4 bases, and 11 bases lay in between.

This chain connects TRBV4-3 to TRBJ2-3; TRBD2 aligns across 13 bases. J was trimmed by 5 bases and V by 3 bases; bases with no gene match: 11. Germline V gene data show CDR1 as LGHNA and CDR2 as YSLEER. The CDR3 consists of 18 residues. The CDR3 coding sequence is TGCGCCAGCAGCCAGGGCACTAGCGGGAGGGCCGGGGGAGATACGCAGTATTTT. As protein: CASSQGTSGRAGGDTQYF.

This clone was recorded once. At one boundary the junction diverges from the germline segment, which might be a read error. The chain couples TRBV5-1 to TRBJ2-7, with TRBD1 matching 10 bases. Germline lookup yields CDR1 SGHRS and CDR2 YFSETQ. The CDR3 spans 14 residues. CDR3 sequence (DNA): TGCGCCAGCAACTTGGGGGACAGGGGCTACGAGCAGTACTTC. Its translation: CASNLGDRGYEQYF. Full variable domain (rest looked up from reference TRBV5-1 and TRBJ2-7): KAGVTQTPRYLIKTRGQQVTLSCSPISGHRSVSWYQQTPGQGLQFLFEYFSETQRNKGNFPGRFSGRQFSNSRSEMNVSTLELGDSALYLCASNLGDRGYEQYFGPGTRLTVT.

This sequence joins TRBV19 and TRBJ2-1, with D perhaps matching TRBD1 (5 bases). Germline V gene data show CDR1 as LNHDA and CDR2 as SQIVND (reference sequence). Trimming pared 4 bases from V and 0 bases from J, leaving 13 bases between. This CDR3 contains 16 residues. Written as DNA, the CDR3 is TGTGCCAGTAGTAAGGGGCTTAGCCCCTCCTACAATGAGCAGTTCTTC. This codes for CASSKGLSPSYNEQFF.

This rearrangement joins TRBV5-1 to TRBJ2-7; 11 bases align to TRBD1. Germline V gene data show CDR1 as SGHRS and CDR2 as YFSETQ. The CDR3 is 15 amino acids. V trimming: 0 bases; J trimming: 9 bases; junction bases outside the gene matches: 8. The CDR3 DNA reads TGCGCCAGCAGCTTGGGCCGGACAGGGGGCTCGGGGCAGTACTTC. Protein: CASSLGRTGGSGQYF.

In this sample, this clone turned up once. The gene calls are TRBV18 and TRBJ2-4, with TRBD1 matching 9 bases. V was clipped by 5 bases and J by 7 bases; unmatched bases: 9. The CDR3 sequence is 15 residues long. CDR1 is KGHSH and CDR2 is LQKENI in the germline V gene. The chain's CDR3 is CASSAPGQGGNIQYF. The DNA for the CDR3 is TGTGCCAGCTCAGCTCCGGGACAGGGAGGGAACATTCAGTACTTC. Full variable domain (missing parts from reference TRBV18 and TRBJ2-4): NAGVMQNPRHLVRRRGQEARLRCSPMKGHSHVYWYRQLPEEGLKFMVYLQKENIIDESGMPKERFSAEFPKEGPSILRIQQVVRGDSAAYFCASSAPGQGGNIQYFGAGTRLSVL.

This clone came up a few times. The chain employs TRBV11-3 and TRBJ2-7, with D hard to call. Trimming removed 6 bases at V and 0 bases at J, with 6 bases between. This CDR3 has 12 residues. Germline assignment: CDR1 SGHNT and CDR2 YENEEA. CDR3 sequence reads: CASRASSYEQYF. CDR3 bases: TGTGCCAGCAGGGCCAGCTCCTACGAGCAGTACTTC.

The chain carries TRBV25-1 and TRBJ2-3; the match to TRBD1 covers 10 bases. The V segment lost 5 bases and the J segment 1 base; nucleotides outside the gene matches: 3. Looked up from germline, CDR1 is MGHDK and CDR2 is SYGVNS. The CDR3 contains 15 residues. In DNA, the CDR3 is TGTGCCAGCAGTTGGGGGACAGGGGGCACAGATACGCAGTATTTT. It codes for CASSWGTGGTDTQYF.

V gene TRBV27 combines with J gene TRBJ1-1; D call uncertain. The ends were cut back, 2 bases at V and 1 base at J, with 8 bases in the middle. The CDR3 is 14 residues long. Germline CDR1 is MNHEY and CDR2 is SMNVEV (reference sequence). The CDR3 sequence: CASSLVRGNTEAFF. In DNA, the CDR3 is TGTGCCAGCAGTTTAGTCCGGGGGAACACTGAAGCTTTCTTT.

The J gene is TRBJ2-2, the V gene TRBV6-5; 8 nucleotides line up with TRBD1. This CDR3 is built from 15 residues. V shed 2 bases and J 4 bases; nucleotides not matched to a gene: 3. CDR1 MNHEY and CDR2 SVGAGI come from the germline V gene. The CDR3 DNA reads as TGTGCCAGCAGTTACGGGACAGGTCGCACCGGGGAGCTGTTTTTT. Its protein is CASSYGTGRTGELFF.

This chain joins TRBV6-5 and TRBJ2-7, with D tentatively TRBD2 (5 bases). V lost 0 bases and J lost 2, with 5 bases in between. This CDR3 is built from 13 residues. Germline V gene data show CDR1 as MNHEY and CDR2 as SVGAGI. CDR3 amino acids: CASSYSGAYEQYF. CDR3 in DNA: TGTGCCAGCAGTTACTCGGGAGCCTACGAGCAGTACTTC.

CDR3: CASSLGPGGGHQPQHF. In DNA, the CDR3 is TGTGCCAGCAGCTTAGGACCCGGGGGTGGGCATCAGCCCCAGCATTTT. This sequence joins TRBV7-2 and TRBJ1-5; D might be TRBD1 (5 bases). Germline V lookup: CDR1 SGHTA, CDR2 FQGNSA. Between the trimmed V and J ends, which lost 1 base and 5 bases, there was a span of 15 bases. The CDR3 contains 16 residues.